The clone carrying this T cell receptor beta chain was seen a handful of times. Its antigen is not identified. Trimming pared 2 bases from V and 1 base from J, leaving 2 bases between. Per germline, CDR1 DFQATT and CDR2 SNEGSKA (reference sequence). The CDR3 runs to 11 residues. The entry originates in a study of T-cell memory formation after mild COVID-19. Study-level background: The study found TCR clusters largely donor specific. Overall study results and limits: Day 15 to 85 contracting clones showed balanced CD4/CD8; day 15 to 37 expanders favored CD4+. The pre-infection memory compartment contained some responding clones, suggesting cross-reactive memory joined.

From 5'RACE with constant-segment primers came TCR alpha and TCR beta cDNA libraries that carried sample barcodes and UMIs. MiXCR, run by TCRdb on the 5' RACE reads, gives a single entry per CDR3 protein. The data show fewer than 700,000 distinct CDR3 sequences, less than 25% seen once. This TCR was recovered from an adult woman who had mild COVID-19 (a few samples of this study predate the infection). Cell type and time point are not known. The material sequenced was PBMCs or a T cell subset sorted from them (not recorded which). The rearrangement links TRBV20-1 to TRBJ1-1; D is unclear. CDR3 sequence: CSARRNTEAFF. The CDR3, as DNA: TGCAGTGCTAGAAGGAACACTGAAGCTTTCTTT.